The present entry profiles one TCR beta chain with its context. The V gene lost 0 bases and the J gene lost 6 bases, with 8 bases spanning the gap. The CDR3 loop spans 13 amino acids. Germline CDR1 SGHDN, CDR2 FVKESK. The PCR contained 60 Vbeta and 13 Jbeta primers. Using immunoSEQ multiplex PCR, the repertoire was profiled, and TCRdb retains in-frame clones only, with some absent. The table shows around 150,000 clones, with about two thirds occurring only once. These data come from a study of cytomegalovirus exposure and HLA in healthy donors. The chain employs TRBV14 and TRBJ1-2; D gene unclear. The TCR was taken from a man aged 50-60 years in good health and CMV-seropositive. The specimen was PBMCs. CDR3 nucleotide sequence: TGTGCCAGCAGCCAAGATTTGGCGGATGGCTACACCTTC. As protein: CASSQDLADGYTF.